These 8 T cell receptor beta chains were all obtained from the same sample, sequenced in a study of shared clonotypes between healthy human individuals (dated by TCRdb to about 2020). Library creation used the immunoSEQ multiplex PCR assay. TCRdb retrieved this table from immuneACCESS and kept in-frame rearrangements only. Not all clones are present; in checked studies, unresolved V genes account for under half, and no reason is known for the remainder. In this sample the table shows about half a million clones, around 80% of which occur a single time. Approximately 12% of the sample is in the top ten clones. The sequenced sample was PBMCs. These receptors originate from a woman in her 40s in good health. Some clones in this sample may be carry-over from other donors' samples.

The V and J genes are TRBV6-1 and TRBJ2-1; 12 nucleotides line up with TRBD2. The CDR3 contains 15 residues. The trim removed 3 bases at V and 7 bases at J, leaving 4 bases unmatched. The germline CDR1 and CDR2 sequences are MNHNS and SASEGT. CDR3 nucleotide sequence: TGTGCCAGCAGTGATACGACTAGCGGGAGAAATGAGCAGTTCTTC. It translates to CASSDTTSGRNEQFF.

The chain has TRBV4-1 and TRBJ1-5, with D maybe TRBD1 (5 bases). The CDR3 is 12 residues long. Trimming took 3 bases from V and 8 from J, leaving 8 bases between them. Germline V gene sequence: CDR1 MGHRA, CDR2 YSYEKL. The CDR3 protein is CASSQGREPQHF. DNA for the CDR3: TGCGCCAGCAGCCAGGGGCGGGAGCCCCAGCATTTT.

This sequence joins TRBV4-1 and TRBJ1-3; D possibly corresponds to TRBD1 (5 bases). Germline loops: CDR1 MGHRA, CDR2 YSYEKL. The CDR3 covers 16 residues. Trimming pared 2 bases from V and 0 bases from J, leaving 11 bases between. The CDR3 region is CASSQRGTVSGNTIYF. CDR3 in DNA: TGCGCCAGCAGCCAAAGGGGAACAGTCTCTGGAAACACCATATATTTT.

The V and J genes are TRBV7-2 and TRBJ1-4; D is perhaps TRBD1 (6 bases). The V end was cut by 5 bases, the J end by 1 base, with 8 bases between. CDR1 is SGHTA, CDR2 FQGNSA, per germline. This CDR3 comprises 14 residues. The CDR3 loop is CASSPQGTNEKLFF. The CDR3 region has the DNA TGTGCCAGCAGCCCACAGGGAACTAATGAAAAACTGTTTTTT.

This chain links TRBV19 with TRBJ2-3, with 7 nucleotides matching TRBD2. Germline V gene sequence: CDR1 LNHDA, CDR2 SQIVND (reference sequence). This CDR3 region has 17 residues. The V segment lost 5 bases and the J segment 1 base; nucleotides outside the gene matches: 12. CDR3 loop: CASSPPRAGVGTDTQYF. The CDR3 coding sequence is TGTGCCAGTAGTCCCCCTCGGGCGGGAGTAGGCACAGATACGCAGTATTTT.

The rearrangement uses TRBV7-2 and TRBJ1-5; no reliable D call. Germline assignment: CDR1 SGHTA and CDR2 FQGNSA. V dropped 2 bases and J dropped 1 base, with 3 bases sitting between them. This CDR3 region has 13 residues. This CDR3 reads CASSLRSNQPQHF. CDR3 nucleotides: TGTGCCAGCAGCTTAAGGAGCAATCAGCCCCAGCATTTT.

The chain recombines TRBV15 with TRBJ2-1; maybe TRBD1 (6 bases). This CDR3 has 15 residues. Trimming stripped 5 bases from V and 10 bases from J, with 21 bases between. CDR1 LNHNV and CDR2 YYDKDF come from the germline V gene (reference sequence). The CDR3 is CATSRGTRTLPEQFF. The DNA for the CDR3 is TGTGCCACCAGCCGAGGGACACGCACCCTCCCCGAGCAGTTCTTC.

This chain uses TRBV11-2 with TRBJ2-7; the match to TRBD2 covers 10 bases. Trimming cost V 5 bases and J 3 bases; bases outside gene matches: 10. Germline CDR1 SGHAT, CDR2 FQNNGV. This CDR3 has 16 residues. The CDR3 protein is CASSPRTSGADYEQYF. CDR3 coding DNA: TGTGCCAGCAGCCCCAGGACTAGCGGAGCAGACTACGAGCAGTACTTC.